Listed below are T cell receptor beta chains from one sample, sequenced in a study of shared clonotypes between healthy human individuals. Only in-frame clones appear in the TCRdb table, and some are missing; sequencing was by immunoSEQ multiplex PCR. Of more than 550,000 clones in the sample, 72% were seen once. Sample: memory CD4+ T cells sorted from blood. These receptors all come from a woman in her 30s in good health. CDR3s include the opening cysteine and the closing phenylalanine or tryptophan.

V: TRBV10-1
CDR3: CASSEGTGFPDTQYF

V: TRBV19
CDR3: CASNRGRNEKLFF

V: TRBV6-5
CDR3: CASSYDSGRADTQYF

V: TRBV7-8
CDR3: CASSVREGPNEQFF

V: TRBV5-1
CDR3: CASRLAGGGTGELFF

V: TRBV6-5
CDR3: CASRELAGVLYEQYF

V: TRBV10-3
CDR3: CAISERGSNQPQHF

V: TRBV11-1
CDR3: CASSLDSRTPYEQYF

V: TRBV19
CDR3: CASSIGAATDTQYF

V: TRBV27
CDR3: CASSPDTGNGNQPQHF

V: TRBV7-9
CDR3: CASSPHRGATYNEQFF

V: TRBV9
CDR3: CASSVGGESSYEQYF

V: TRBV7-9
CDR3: CASSPTGINSNEQYF

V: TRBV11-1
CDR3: CASSKIHRDGEKLFF

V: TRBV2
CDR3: CASHPIAGVTDTQYF

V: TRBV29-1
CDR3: CSVARGNNSPLHF

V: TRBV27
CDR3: CASSLSPGREYGYTF

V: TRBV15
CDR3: CATSRDPTVDGYTF

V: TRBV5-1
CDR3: CASSSWGQDGQETQYF

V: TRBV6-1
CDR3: CASSPGPSTGELFF

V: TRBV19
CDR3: CASSIEWRGREEQFF

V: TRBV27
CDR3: CASRTLDRTIGDTQYF

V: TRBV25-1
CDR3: CASSPTGSGNTIYF

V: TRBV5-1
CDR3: CASRRGPSTDTQYF

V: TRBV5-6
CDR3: CASSPGGGGPEYEQYF

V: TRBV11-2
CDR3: CASSLRTGKEFF

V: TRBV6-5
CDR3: CAIKTGTAYGYTF

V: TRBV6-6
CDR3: CASMEQGAGGNTIYF

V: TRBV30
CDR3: CAWSVGSYEQYF

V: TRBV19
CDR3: CASSRVAGVYEQYF

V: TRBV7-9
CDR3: CASSSATGNTEAFF

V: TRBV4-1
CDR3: CASSQGATEFFSGANVLTF

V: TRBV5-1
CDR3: CASSLGRDYGYTF

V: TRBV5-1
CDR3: CASSLGDRDTTEAFF

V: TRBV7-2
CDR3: CASSLGSGVRTDTQYF

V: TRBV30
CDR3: CAWSVLASDANIQYF

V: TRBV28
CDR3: CASSSWGEQPQHF

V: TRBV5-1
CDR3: CASSQYPTTTDTQYF

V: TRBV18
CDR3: CASSPNREGKVGELFF

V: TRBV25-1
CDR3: CASSGSGPWDGYTF

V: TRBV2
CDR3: CASSEAFAVNTEAFF

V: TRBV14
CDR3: CASSAGTDYGYTF

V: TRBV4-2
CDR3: CASSQAERLSNQPQHF

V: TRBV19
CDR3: CARDKEGGESSYNEQFF